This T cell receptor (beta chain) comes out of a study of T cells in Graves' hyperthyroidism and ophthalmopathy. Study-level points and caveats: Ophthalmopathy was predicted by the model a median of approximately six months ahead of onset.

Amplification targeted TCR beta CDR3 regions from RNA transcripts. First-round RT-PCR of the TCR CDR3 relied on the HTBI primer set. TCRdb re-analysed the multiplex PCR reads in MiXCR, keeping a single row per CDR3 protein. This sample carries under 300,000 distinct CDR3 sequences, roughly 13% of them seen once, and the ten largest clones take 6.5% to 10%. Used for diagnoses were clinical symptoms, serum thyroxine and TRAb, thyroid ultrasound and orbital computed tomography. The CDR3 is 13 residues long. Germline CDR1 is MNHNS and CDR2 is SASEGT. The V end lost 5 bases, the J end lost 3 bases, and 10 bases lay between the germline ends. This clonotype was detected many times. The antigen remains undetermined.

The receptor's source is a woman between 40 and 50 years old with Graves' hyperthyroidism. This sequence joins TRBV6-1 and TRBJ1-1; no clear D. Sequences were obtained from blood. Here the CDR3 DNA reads TGTGCCAGCAGTTTAGAGGCAGACACTGAAGCTTTCTTT. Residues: CASSLEADTEAFF.